The next 30 T cell receptor beta chains were all read from a single sample in a study of immune aging and cytomegalovirus after organ transplant. BD Rhapsody targeted mRNA and AbSeq chemistry was used for microwell cell capture and library preparation. Using its own MiXCR run on the single-cell sequencing reads, TCRdb lists one record per CDR3 protein. This sample has about 21,000 distinct CDR3 sequences, with around 34% found just once. Noted time point: five sample-tagged time points from pre-transplant (day -1) to day 368 post-transplant, pooled. These receptors are not linked to any known antigen. The sequences come from CMV peptide-activated CD4+ and CD8+ T cells sorted from blood, collected at five time points, pooled. The subset is: sorted CD8+CD137+ and CD4+CD154+ T cells after about 13 h CMV IE-1 peptide stimulation. The receptors were sampled from a female donor who had a heart transplant and CMV viremia.

This clonotype was seen many times. This could be a read error, since a much larger clone is one nucleotide away. The chain couples TRBV5-1 to TRBJ2-4; 8 bases fit TRBD1. There are 14 residues in the CDR3. From germline, CDR1 is SGHRS and CDR2 YFSETQ. Losses at the gene ends were 0 bases for V and 9 bases for J; bases not matched to a gene: 5. CDR3 loop: CASSLGAGGGIQYF. The CDR3 region has the DNA TGCGCCAGCAGCTTGGGTGCAGGGGGCGGCATTCAGTACTTC.

This clonotype was picked up many times. The rearrangement joins TRBV7-6 to TRBJ2-1; TRBD1 is a possible D gene (6 bases). Trimming stripped 5 bases from V and 6 bases from J, with 20 bases between. The CDR3 loop spans 16 amino acids. Germline CDR1 is SGHVS and CDR2 is FNYEAQ. The CDR3: CASSAARDTPSNEQFF. CDR3 DNA sequence: TGTGCCAGCAGCGCGGCACGGGACACCCCTTCCAATGAGCAGTTCTTC. The whole variable domain, filled in from reference TRBV7-6 and TRBJ2-1, reads GAGVSQSPRYKVTKRGQDVALRCDPISGHVSLYWYRQALGQGPEFLTYFNYEAQQDKSGLPNDRFSAERPEGSISTLTIQRTEQRDSAMYRCASSAARDTPSNEQFFGPGTRLTVL.

In its sample, this clonotype was seen a few times. The chain combines TRBV20-1 with TRBJ2-1; D possibly corresponds to TRBD2 (6 bases). Germline values: CDR1 DFQATT, CDR2 SNEGSKA (reference sequence). CDR3 length equals 16 residues. The germline V and J ends were trimmed by 0 bases and 7 bases, with 19 bases remaining between them. CDR3 coding DNA: TGCAGTGCTAGAGATGGGATTAGCGGTTACCCGAATGAGCAGTTCTTC. Translation: CSARDGISGYPNEQFF.

This chain joins TRBV4-2 and TRBJ2-1, with D possibly being TRBD1 (6 bases). The CDR3 length is 18 residues. CDR1 and CDR2 from the germline V gene are LGHNA and YNFKEQ. Trimming took off 0 bases at V and 8 bases at J, with 23 bases between the two ends. CDR3 residues: CASSQDGMGTKGPDEQFF. The DNA for the CDR3 is TGTGCCAGCAGCCAAGATGGGATGGGGACAAAAGGCCCGGATGAGCAGTTCTTC.

This clonotype was observed at least ten times. Possible read error: a much larger clone is one base away. The rearrangement uses TRBV5-1 and TRBJ2-5; perhaps D is TRBD1 or TRBD2 (5 bases each). The CDR3 has 14 amino acids. V gave up 2 bases and J gave up 7 bases, with 15 bases separating them. Germline CDR1 and CDR2: SGHRS and YFSETQ. In nucleotides, the CDR3 is TGCGCCAGCAGCTTTGACGTGGGGGAAGGGACCCAGTACTTC. Translating gives CASSFDVGEGTQYF. The full variable domain, rest sourced from reference TRBV5-1 and TRBJ2-5, is KAGVTQTPRYLIKTRGQQVTLSCSPISGHRSVSWYQQTPGQGLQFLFEYFSETQRNKGNFPGRFSGRQFSNSRSEMNVSTLELGDSALYLCASSFDVGEGTQYFGPGTRLLVL.

V gene TRBV6-5 combines with J gene TRBJ1-1, with D possibly TRBD1 on 6 matching bases. Germline V CDR1 and CDR2: MNHEY, SVGAGI. The ends were cut back, 2 bases at V and 5 bases at J, with 15 bases in the middle. The CDR3 totals 15 residues. CDR3 protein: CASSYGTIRQTEAFF. DNA of the CDR3: TGTGCCAGCAGTTACGGGACAATTAGACAAACTGAAGCTTTCTTT.

This clonotype showed up just once. At one end the junction does not follow the germline gene, possibly because of a read error. The chain uses TRBV28 and TRBJ2-7; weak D call: TRBD2 (5 bases). Germline V lookup: CDR1 MDHEN, CDR2 SYDVKM. The CDR3 consists of 15 residues. CDR3 in amino acids: CASSLVSTASYERFF. CDR3 DNA sequence: TGTGCCAGCAGCTTGGTCAGTACCGCCTCCTACGAGCGGTTCTTC.

This clonotype occurred many times. The chain couples TRBV6-5 to TRBJ1-2; D is perhaps TRBD1 (5 bases). Germline-derived CDR1 and CDR2 are MNHEY and SVGAGI. The germline V and J ends were trimmed by 2 bases and 8 bases, with 12 bases remaining between them. The CDR3 has 13 residues. CDR3 residues: CASSYLGAGGYTF. The CDR3 nucleotides are TGTGCCAGCAGTTACCTAGGGGCAGGAGGCTACACCTTC.

This clonotype was recorded many times. V and J are TRBV20-1 and TRBJ2-1; no firm D call. V dropped 0 bases and J dropped 9 bases, with 6 bases sitting between them. Germline assignment: CDR1 DFQATT and CDR2 SNEGSKA (reference sequence). CDR3 length equals 11 residues. The CDR3 region is CSAREELEQFF. The CDR3 DNA follows: TGCAGTGCTAGAGAGGAGCTTGAGCAGTTCTTC.

This rearrangement joins TRBV29-1 to TRBJ2-5; 8 bases agree with TRBD1. CDR1 and CDR2 from the germline V gene are SQVTM and ANQGSEA. This CDR3 is built from 14 residues. With V trimmed by 7 bases and J by 5 bases, 12 bases remained unmatched. CDR3 nucleotide sequence: TGCAGCGAGGCAGGGGGCCTGAGCGGGGAGACCCAGTACTTC. This codes for CSEAGGLSGETQYF.

This clonotype came up many times. The rearrangement links TRBV5-1 to TRBJ1-2; 7 nucleotides match TRBD1. V shed 0 bases and J 6 bases; nucleotides not matched to a gene: 5. Germline V CDR1 and CDR2: SGHRS, YFSETQ. The CDR3 covers 14 residues. Here the CDR3 DNA reads TGCGCCAGCAGCTTGGGCGACAGGGTCCATGGCTACACCTTC. Translation gives CASSLGDRVHGYTF. The full variable domain, in which reference TRBV5-1 and TRBJ1-2 provide the parts outside the CDR3, is KAGVTQTPRYLIKTRGQQVTLSCSPISGHRSVSWYQQTPGQGLQFLFEYFSETQRNKGNFPGRFSGRQFSNSRSEMNVSTLELGDSALYLCASSLGDRVHGYTFGSGTRLTVV.

V is TRBV28 and J is TRBJ1-6, with 7 bases identical to TRBD1. This CDR3 region has 13 residues. Trimming took 7 bases from V and 8 from J; bases not matched to a gene: 5. Germline V CDR1 and CDR2: MDHEN, SYDVKM. The CDR3 DNA follows: TGTGCCAGCATTAGGACAGGAGATTCACCCCTCCACTTT. This sequence encodes CASIRTGDSPLHF.

This clonotype was counted between two and nine times. At one boundary the junction diverges from the germline segment, which might be a read error. The V and J genes are TRBV11-2 and TRBJ2-5, with 8 bases lining up with TRBD1. In germline, CDR1 is SGHAT, CDR2 FQNNGV. The CDR3 runs to 13 residues. The CDR3 loop is CASSRDRRETQYF. The CDR3 DNA reads TGTGCTAGCAGTCGGGACAGGCGGGAGACCCAGTACTTC.

V and J are TRBV29-1 and TRBJ1-1, with 9 nucleotides matching TRBD1. V gave up 7 bases and J gave up 5 bases; unmatched junction bases: 5. Germline CDR1 is SQVTM and CDR2 is ANQGSEA. The length of the CDR3 is 12 residues. This CDR3 is CSARQGVTEAFF. The DNA of the CDR3 is TGCAGCGCCCGACAGGGGGTAACTGAAGCTTTCTTT.

This clonotype was seen at least ten times. The chain is built from TRBV4-1 and TRBJ1-1; D is uncertain. The CDR3 totals 15 residues. Germline CDR1 reads MGHRA; CDR2 reads YSYEKL. V was pared by 2 bases and J by 1 base, with 11 bases between. The CDR3 DNA reads TGCGCCAGCAGCCAAACTATGGGGAGGAACACTGAAGCTTTCTTT. Translation gives CASSQTMGRNTEAFF.

The chain combines TRBV6-2 or TRBV6-3 with TRBJ2-5; D unclear. In germline, CDR1 is MNHEY, CDR2 SVGEGT. The CDR3 length is 12 residues. Trimming removed 0 bases at V and 5 bases at J, with 4 bases between. DNA for the CDR3: TGTGCCAGCAGTTACTCGATTGAGACCCAGTACTTC. Translating gives CASSYSIETQYF.

As regards this clonotype: It may be a read error: a sequence one base away is much more abundant. V is TRBV4-1 and J is TRBJ1-5; D ambiguous. Germline V lookup: CDR1 MGHRA, CDR2 YSYEKL. The CDR3 length is 13 residues. CDR3 sequence (DNA): TGCGCCGGCAGCCAAGAGGTCTATCAGCCCCAGCATTTT. Translation: CAGSQEVYQPQHF.

This clonotype was seen a few times. The V call is TRBV28, the J call TRBJ2-1, with 7 positions matching TRBD1. CDR3 length equals 19 residues. The germline gives CDR1 MDHEN, CDR2 SYDVKM. The junction had 18 bases not matched to a gene; V was cut back by 7 bases and J by 0 bases. The DNA of the CDR3 is TGTGCCAGCAACCACCGAGGACAGGTGATCTTTAGCTCCTACAATGAGCAGTTCTTC. It encodes CASNHRGQVIFSSYNEQFF.

This clonotype has more than one count but fewer than ten. The chain is built from TRBV20-1 and TRBJ2-6; no firm D call. CDR1 DFQATT and CDR2 SNEGSKA come from the germline V gene (reference sequence). V was trimmed by 5 bases and J by 0 bases, leaving 14 bases between them. The CDR3 spans 16 residues. The CDR3 loop is CSASPDGNSGANVLTF. The CDR3 DNA reads as TGCAGTGCTTCACCGGACGGCAACTCTGGGGCCAACGTCCTGACTTTC.

Only a few counts were recorded for this clonotype. The chain has TRBV5-1 and TRBJ2-7, with TRBD2 identical over 7 bases. CDR3 length equals 14 residues. Germline values: CDR1 SGHRS, CDR2 YFSETQ. Trimming cost V 5 bases and J 3 bases; bases outside gene matches: 8. CDR3 residues: CASRRGGEYYEQYF. The CDR3, as DNA: TGCGCCAGCAGGCGGGGAGGGGAGTACTACGAGCAGTACTTC. Variable domain in full (rest from reference TRBV5-1 and TRBJ2-7): KAGVTQTPRYLIKTRGQQVTLSCSPISGHRSVSWYQQTPGQGLQFLFEYFSETQRNKGNFPGRFSGRQFSNSRSEMNVSTLELGDSALYLCASRRGGEYYEQYFGPGTRLTVT.

This clonotype is termed medium-sized. V usage is TRBV9 and J usage is TRBJ2-7; 7 bases align to TRBD2. Germline V gene lookup returns CDR1 SGDLS and CDR2 YYNGEE. The CDR3 covers 15 residues. V lost 3 bases to trimming and J lost 0 bases; unmatched junction nucleotides: 6. In DNA form, the CDR3 reads TGTGCCAGCAGCGCCGGGGGAGGGAGCTCCTACGAGCAGTACTTC. Its protein is CASSAGGGSSYEQYF.

In regard to this clonotype: An end of the junction differs from the germline gene, which may be a read error. The J gene is TRBJ2-1, the V gene TRBV20-1, with D possibly matching TRBD1 (6 bases). This CDR3 contains 14 residues. Germline-derived CDR1 and CDR2 are DFQATT and SNEGSKA (reference sequence). The CDR3 bases are TGCAGCGCTAGGGATCTAGGAAAGGGGGTTGAGCAGTTCTTC. It is translated as CSARDLGKGVEQFF.

This clonotype was counted a few times. This chain connects TRBV6-6 to TRBJ2-1, with 7 bases fitting TRBD2. Germline values: CDR1 MNHNY, CDR2 SVGAGI (reference sequence). V was clipped by 2 bases and J by 0 bases; unmatched bases: 7. This CDR3 region has 17 residues. The CDR3 reads CASSYKKGGSSYNEQFF. CDR3 bases: TGTGCCAGCAGTTACAAGAAGGGCGGGAGCTCCTACAATGAGCAGTTCTTC.

Remarks on this clonotype: One end of the junction is discordant with germline, which a read error may explain. This rearrangement joins TRBV29-1 to TRBJ2-4; D ambiguous. The germline CDR1 and CDR2 sequences are SQVTM and ANQGSEA. The CDR3 consists of 8 residues. CDR3: CSVEDGSF. The CDR3 DNA sequence: TGCAGCGTTGAAGACGGATCCTTC. The whole variable domain, filled in from reference TRBV29-1 and TRBJ2-4, reads SAVISQKPSRDICQRGTSLTIQCQVDSQVTMMFWYRQQPGQSLTLIATANQGSEATYESGFVIDKFPISRPNLTFSTLTVSNMSPEDSSIYLCSVEDGSFGAGTRLSVL.

Comments on this clonotype: The conserved closing phenylalanine or tryptophan is absent in this CDR3, likely reflecting a read error. The chain couples TRBV20-1 to TRBJ2-2; 10 positions match TRBD2. V lost 2 bases and J lost 3; bases outside the gene matches: 0. This CDR3 spans 14 amino acids. Germline CDR1 is DFQATT and CDR2 is SNEGSKA (reference sequence). The CDR3 loop reads CSARLAGDTGELFL. CDR3 nucleotides: TGCAGTGCTAGACTAGCGGGAGACACCGGGGAGCTGTTTCTT.

This clonotype was seen a handful of times. Compared with germline, one end of the junction differs, possibly owing to a read error. The chain uses TRBV28 and TRBJ1-2; D unclear. This CDR3 has 12 amino acids. Germline loops: CDR1 MDHEN, CDR2 SYDVKM. The CDR3, as DNA: TGTGCCAGCAGCCCAGACATTTATGGCTACACCTTT. Translating it yields CASSPDIYGYTF.

By share, this clonotype ranks as medium-sized. The chain employs TRBV19 and TRBJ1-2; 9 bases fit TRBD1. CDR1 LNHDA and CDR2 SQIVND come from the germline V gene (reference sequence). The CDR3 length is 15 residues. With V trimmed by 5 bases and J by 6 bases, 10 bases remained unmatched. In DNA, the CDR3 is TGTGCCAGTAGTCCGCGACAGGGGGACCGTGATGGCTACACCTTC. It codes for CASSPRQGDRDGYTF.

This clonotype was detected many times. The chain recombines TRBV12-3 or TRBV12-4 with TRBJ2-2, with a weak D call TRBD1 (6 bases). The CDR3 length is 14 residues. V was pared by 5 bases and J by 5 bases, with 12 bases between. The CDR3 here is CASSLTGFTGELFF. The CDR3 DNA is TGTGCCAGCAGTCTAACAGGGTTTACCGGGGAGCTGTTTTTT.

In regard to this clonotype: One end of the junction is discordant with germline, which a read error may explain. This chain links TRBV18 with TRBJ2-4; weak D call: TRBD2 (5 bases). The germline gives CDR1 KGHSH, CDR2 LQKENI. CDR3 size: 14 residues. The CDR3 DNA reads as TGTGTCAGCTCAGACGGACTAGCCAAAAACATTCAGTACTTC. It codes for CVSSDGLAKNIQYF.

This chain connects TRBV5-5 to TRBJ1-3, with D possibly matching TRBD1 (5 bases). This CDR3 spans 15 amino acids. V lost 3 bases and J 0 bases, leaving 10 bases between the germline ends. The germline V gene encodes CDR1 SGHKS and CDR2 YYEKEE (reference sequence). The CDR3 coding sequence is TGTGCCAGCAGCTCGACAGTAAGCTCTGGAAACACCATATATTTT. Amino acid sequence: CASSSTVSSGNTIYF.